This record covers a single TCR beta chain. The sample comes from a study of cytomegalovirus exposure and HLA in healthy donors. Study-level background: Sequencing of 180 million or so T cells in an earlier analysis found around 100 million unique TCR beta sequences.

Germline V gene data show CDR1 as MRHNA and CDR2 as SNTAGT. The CDR3 sequence is 15 residues long. Trimming shortened V by 4 bases and J by 0 bases, and 10 bases separated the two germline ends. In the PCR, 60 Vbeta and 13 Jbeta primers were used. Here immunoSEQ multiplex PCR was the method, and the copy in TCRdb shows in-frame clones only, minus some. The sample carries roughly 200,000 clones, roughly 80% recorded once. The TCR originated in a young man in good health and CMV-seronegative. Sequencing was done on a sample of PBMCs. The chain has TRBV6-4 and TRBJ2-1, with a tentative D call TRBD1 (6 bases). The CDR3 loop reads CASSAGTSSYNEQFF. CDR3 in DNA: TGTGCCAGCAGTGCCGGGACAAGCTCCTACAATGAGCAGTTCTTC.